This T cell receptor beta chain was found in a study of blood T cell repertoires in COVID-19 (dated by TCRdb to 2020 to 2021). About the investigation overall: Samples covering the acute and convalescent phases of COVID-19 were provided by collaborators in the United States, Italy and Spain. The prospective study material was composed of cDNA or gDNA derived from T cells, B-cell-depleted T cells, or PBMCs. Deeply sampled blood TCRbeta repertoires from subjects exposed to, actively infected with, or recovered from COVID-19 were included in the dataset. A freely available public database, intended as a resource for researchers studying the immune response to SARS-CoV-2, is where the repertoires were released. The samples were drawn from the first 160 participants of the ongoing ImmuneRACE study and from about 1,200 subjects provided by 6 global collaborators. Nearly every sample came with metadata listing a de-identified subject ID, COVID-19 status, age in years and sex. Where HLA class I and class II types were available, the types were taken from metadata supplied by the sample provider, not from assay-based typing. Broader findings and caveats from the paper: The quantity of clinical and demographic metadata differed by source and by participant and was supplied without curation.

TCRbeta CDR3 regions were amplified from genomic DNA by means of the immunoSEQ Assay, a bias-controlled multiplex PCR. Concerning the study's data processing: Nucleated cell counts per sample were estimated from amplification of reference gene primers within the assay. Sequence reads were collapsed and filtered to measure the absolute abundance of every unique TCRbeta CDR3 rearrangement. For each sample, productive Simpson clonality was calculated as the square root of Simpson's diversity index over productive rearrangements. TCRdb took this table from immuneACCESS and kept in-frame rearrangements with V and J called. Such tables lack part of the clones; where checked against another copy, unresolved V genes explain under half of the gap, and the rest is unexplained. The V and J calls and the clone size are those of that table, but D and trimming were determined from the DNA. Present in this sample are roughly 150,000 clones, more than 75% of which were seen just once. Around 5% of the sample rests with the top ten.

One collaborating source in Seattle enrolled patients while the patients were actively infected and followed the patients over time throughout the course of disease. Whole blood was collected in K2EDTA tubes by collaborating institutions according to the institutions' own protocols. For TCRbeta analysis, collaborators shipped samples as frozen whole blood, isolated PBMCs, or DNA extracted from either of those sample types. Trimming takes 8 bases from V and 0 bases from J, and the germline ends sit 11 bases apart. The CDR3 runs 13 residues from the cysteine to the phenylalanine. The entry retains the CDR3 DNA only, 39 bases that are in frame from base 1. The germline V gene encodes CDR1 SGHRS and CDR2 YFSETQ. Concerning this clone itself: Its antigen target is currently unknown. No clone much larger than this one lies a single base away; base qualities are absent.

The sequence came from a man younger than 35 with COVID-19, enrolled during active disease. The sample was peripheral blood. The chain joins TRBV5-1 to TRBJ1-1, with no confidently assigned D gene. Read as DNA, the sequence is TGCGCCAGTCAACGGGTGATGAACACTGAAGCTTTCTTT. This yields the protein CASQRVMNTEAFF.